This T cell receptor beta chain was identified during a study of Graves' ophthalmopathy and Graves' hyperthyroidism. The study's findings and limits: The blood repertoire also included most expanded thyroid clonotypes above 0.001 frequency.

Looked up from germline, CDR1 is MNHNS and CDR2 is SASEGT. The CDR3 is 15 amino acids. The germline V and J ends were trimmed by 3 bases and 2 bases, with 14 bases remaining between them. Transcripts of RNA were the source for amplifying TCR beta CDR3 regions. Second-round multiplex PCR came after first-round RT-PCR with HTBI primers. A single record per CDR3 protein comes from TCRdb applying MiXCR to the multiplex PCR reads. Among about 210,000 distinct CDR3 sequences listed, under 30% were seen once. Presentation of ophthalmopathy in the donors involved moderate-to-severe activity, CAS ≥3, NOSPECS ≥4 and a duration under 3 months. A diagnosis was made from clinical symptoms together with serum thyroxine, TRAb, thyroid ultrasound and orbital computed tomography. Many counts were recorded for this clonotype. What it recognizes is unknown.

The chain is built from TRBV6-1 and TRBJ2-7; D is unresolved. The source of this sequence is a man aged 50 to 60 with Graves' ophthalmopathy. Specimen: peripheral blood. CDR3 bases: TGTGCCAGCAGTGATGCAGCCTACCCAACCTACGAGCAGTACTTC. Amino acid sequence: CASSDAAYPTYEQYF.